This T cell receptor beta chain came from a study of cytomegalovirus exposure and HLA in healthy donors. Findings and limits, study-wide: Reports state that TCR beta sequences accurately predicted most subjects' HLA-A and HLA-B alleles. Indistinguishable V segments such as TRBV6-2 and TRBV6-3 were excluded. TCR association rates varied by HLA locus in a later analysis, with DRB1 highest and HLA-C lowest.

The CDR3 loop spans 14 amino acids. The junction had 7 bases not matched to a gene; V was cut back by 5 bases and J by 6 bases. The germline CDR1 and CDR2 sequences are SEHNR and FQNEAQ (reference sequence). This clone was seen more than once but under ten times. No antigen is known for it. The PCR contained 60 Vbeta and 13 Jbeta primers. The assay was immunoSEQ multiplex PCR, and TCRdb's table has in-frame clones only and misses some. The table has about 140,000 clones, about 79% seen once; the top ten hold roughly 4.5%. The J gene is TRBJ2-5, the V gene TRBV7-9; TRBD2 aligns across 9 bases. The sequence was collected from a man aged 40-49 years in good health and CMV-seropositive. Material for sequencing was PBMCs. This CDR3 reads CASSPGLAPQTQYF. The DNA for the CDR3 is TGTGCCAGCAGCCCGGGACTAGCCCCGCAGACCCAGTACTTC.